Presented here are 24 T cell receptor beta chains from one specimen sequenced in a study of blood T cell repertoires in COVID-19. TCRdb's table, derived via immunoSEQ multiplex PCR, lists solely in-frame clones and lacks some. The profile shows tens of thousands of clones, 80% of them singletons. Sample: peripheral blood. Receptors were obtained from a woman in her seventies with acute or convalescent COVID-19.

V usage is TRBV12-3 or TRBV12-4 and J usage is TRBJ2-6; D unresolved. The CDR3 covers 13 residues. V was pared by 3 bases and J by 4 bases, with 4 bases between. CDR3 nucleotide sequence: TGTGCCAGCAGTTTGCGAGGGGCCAACGTCCTGACTTTC. As protein: CASSLRGANVLTF.

J is TRBJ2-3 and V is TRBV4-1, with TRBD2 matching over 10 bases. The J segment lost 4 bases and the V segment lost 5 bases, leaving 15 bases of the junction unmatched. Germline CDR1 MGHRA, CDR2 YSYEKL. This CDR3 region has 18 residues. The CDR3 loop is CASSWSSGRSVRADTQYF. The CDR3 DNA follows: TGCGCCAGCAGCTGGTCTAGCGGGAGATCGGTCCGGGCAGATACGCAGTATTTT.

This clone was seen only a few times. This sequence joins TRBV6-5 and TRBJ2-1, with 9 positions matching TRBD2. Germline assignment: CDR1 MNHEY and CDR2 SVGAGI. This CDR3 has 14 residues. After removal of 6 bases from V and 5 bases from J, the junction contained 5 bases not matched to a gene. In DNA form, the CDR3 reads TGTGCCAGCAGCACACGACTAGCGGACAATGAGCAGTTCTTC. Its translation is CASSTRLADNEQFF.

The chain joins TRBV2 to TRBJ1-2; 7 bases are shared with TRBD1. V lost 8 bases and J lost 6; bases outside the gene matches: 15. CDR1 SNHLY and CDR2 FYNNEI come from the germline V gene. The CDR3 loop spans 15 amino acids. The CDR3 loop reads CASWAGGEGLHGYTF. The CDR3 nucleotides are TGTGCCAGCTGGGCAGGGGGAGAGGGGCTTCATGGCTACACCTTC.

This chain uses TRBV7-2 with TRBJ2-7, with D possibly being TRBD2 (7 bases). Germline loops: CDR1 SGHTA, CDR2 FQGNSA. This CDR3 region has 13 residues. V was trimmed by 3 bases and J by 6 bases, leaving 12 bases between them. The CDR3 is CASSFGGPAEQYF. The CDR3 coding sequence is TGTGCCAGCAGCTTCGGGGGGCCAGCCGAGCAGTACTTC.

The V and J genes are TRBV9 and TRBJ2-7; the match to TRBD2 covers 12 bases. This CDR3 has 14 amino acids. With 3 bases clipped from V and 4 bases from J, the junction kept 2 bases outside the gene matches. Germline assignment: CDR1 SGDLS and CDR2 YYNGEE. The DNA of the CDR3 is TGTGCCAGCAGCGCCGGGACTAGCGGGTACGAGCAGTACTTC. It yields the protein CASSAGTSGYEQYF.

A few counts support this clone. The chain is built from TRBV29-1 and TRBJ1-2; D remains unclear. CDR1 and CDR2 (germline): SQVTM, ANQGSEA. This CDR3 spans 12 amino acids. Trimming removed 2 bases from V and 5 bases from J, with 9 bases in between. DNA for the CDR3: TGCAGCGTTGAACGGTCCGGGTATGGCTACACCTTC. Translated: CSVERSGYGYTF.

The chain employs TRBV19 and TRBJ2-4; D possibly corresponds to TRBD1 (5 bases). There are 16 residues in the CDR3. In germline, CDR1 is LNHDA, CDR2 SQIVND (reference sequence). The V end lost 1 base, the J end lost 0 bases, and 10 bases lay between the germline ends. In DNA, the CDR3 is TGTGCCAGTAGTATAGTACCTCAGGGAGCCAAAAACATTCAGTACTTC. This gives the protein CASSIVPQGAKNIQYF.

This chain connects TRBV19 to TRBJ2-3, with D perhaps matching TRBD2 (5 bases). In germline, CDR1 is LNHDA, CDR2 SQIVND (reference sequence). The CDR3 loop spans 15 amino acids. With 4 bases removed from V and 1 base from J, the gap between germline ends came to 12 bases. The CDR3 nucleotides are TGTGCCAGTAGTACGACTACTGCCGGCACAGATACGCAGTATTTT. It specifies CASSTTTAGTDTQYF.

The gene calls are TRBV5-4 and TRBJ1-1; D ambiguous. V shed 0 bases and J shed 3 bases, with 9 bases lying between them. The CDR3 is 14 amino acids. The germline CDR1 and CDR2 sequences are SGHNT and YYREEE (reference sequence). Written as DNA, the CDR3 is TGTGCCAGCAGCTTGGGTTCGAGGGACACTGAAGCTTTCTTT. Protein product: CASSLGSRDTEAFF.

This clone has more than one count but fewer than ten. J is TRBJ2-7 and V is TRBV7-2; 11 positions match TRBD2. This CDR3 spans 16 amino acids. The junction had 6 bases not matched to a gene; V was cut back by 5 bases and J by 0 bases. Germline lookup yields CDR1 SGHTA and CDR2 FQGNSA. The CDR3 protein is CASSPTLAGGSYEQYF. CDR3 coding DNA: TGTGCCAGCAGCCCGACCCTAGCGGGGGGCTCCTACGAGCAGTACTTC. Full variable domain (remainder filled in from reference TRBV7-2 and TRBJ2-7): GAGVSQSPSNKVTEKGKDVELRCDPISGHTALYWYRQSLGQGLEFLIYFQGNSAPDKSGLPSDRFSAERTGGSVSTLTIQRTQQEDSAVYLCASSPTLAGGSYEQYFGPGTRLTVT.

The CDR3 sequence is CASSNRVQETQYF. As DNA, the CDR3 is TGCGCCAGCAGCAACAGGGTCCAAGAGACCCAGTACTTC. V and J are TRBV5-1 and TRBJ2-5; TRBD1 is a possible D gene (6 bases). CDR1 and CDR2 (germline): SGHRS, YFSETQ. Trimming pared 4 bases from V and 1 base from J, leaving 8 bases between. CDR3 size: 13 residues.

V gene TRBV3-1 (or the pseudogene TRBV3-2) combines with J gene TRBJ2-1, with 8 bases identical to TRBD2. The germline CDR1 and CDR2 sequences are LGHDT and YNNKEL (reference sequence). V gave up 5 bases and J gave up 5 bases; unmatched junction bases: 5. The CDR3 loop spans 14 amino acids. This chain's CDR3 is CASSLSGSNNEQFF. The CDR3 DNA sequence: TGTGCCAGCAGCTTAAGCGGGAGTAACAATGAGCAGTTCTTC.

The rearrangement joins TRBV5-1 to TRBJ1-2; tentative D call: TRBD1 (5 bases). V was clipped by 1 base and J by 6 bases, with 16 bases between them. The V gene's germline CDR1 is SGHRS and CDR2 YFSETQ. This CDR3 region has 15 residues. DNA for the CDR3: TGCGCCAGCAGCTTGTTAGCAGGGACTCCAAATGGCTACACCTTC. The encoded protein is CASSLLAGTPNGYTF.

The chain couples TRBV6-2 or TRBV6-3 to TRBJ1-2; TRBD1 might be the D (5 bases). This CDR3 is 12 amino acids long. CDR1 and CDR2 from the germline V gene are MNHEY and SVGEGT. V was shortened by 6 bases and J by 5 bases, with 10 bases between the two germline ends. CDR3 in amino acids: CASSQGAYGYTF. The CDR3 nucleotides read TGTGCCAGCAGCCAAGGGGCTTATGGCTACACCTTC.

In this sample, this clone turned up a few times. This chain joins TRBV2 and TRBJ2-1, with 8 bases identical to TRBD1. Trimming cost V 6 bases and J 8 bases; bases outside gene matches: 9. There are 14 residues in the CDR3. Per the germline V gene, CDR1 is SNHLY and CDR2 is FYNNEI. CDR3 residues: CASRDRGALDEQFF. CDR3 sequence (DNA): TGTGCCAGCAGAGACAGGGGCGCCCTCGATGAGCAGTTCTTC.

CDR3 amino acids: CASSFSTERNTIYF. CDR3 DNA: TGTGCCAGCAGCTTTTCCACGGAGCGAAACACCATATATTTT. This rearrangement joins TRBV7-2 to TRBJ1-3; D is unresolved. Trimming took 3 bases from V and 5 from J, leaving 11 bases between them. Germline CDR1 and CDR2: SGHTA and FQGNSA. The CDR3 is 14 amino acids.

The chain uses TRBV25-1 and TRBJ1-1, with 10 bases aligning to TRBD1. Germline V gene data show CDR1 as MGHDK and CDR2 as SYGVNS. The CDR3 has 15 residues. Germline trimming cut 6 bases from V and 3 bases from J; bases unmatched to any gene: 7. The CDR3 DNA sequence: TGTGCCAGCAGAAAGACAGGGGGCGCTTACACTGAAGCTTTCTTT. Encoded protein: CASRKTGGAYTEAFF.

V and J are TRBV6-5 and TRBJ1-2; 7 nucleotides line up with TRBD1. This CDR3 contains 14 residues. Trimming at V came to 9 bases and at J to 6 bases, leaving 13 bases not matched to a gene. CDR1 is MNHEY, CDR2 SVGAGI, per germline. The CDR3: CASSTGAGLDGYTF. For the CDR3, the DNA is TGTGCCAGTTCAACAGGGGCCGGCTTGGATGGCTACACCTTC.

The genes are TRBV19 and TRBJ2-7, with D unresolved. The CDR3 is 14 amino acids. V was clipped by 5 bases and J by 5 bases, with 16 bases between them. Looked up from germline, CDR1 is LNHDA and CDR2 is SQIVND (reference sequence). CDR3 in DNA: TGTGCCAGTAGTTTCGAGATATTTCAGGACGAGCAGTACTTC. This translates into CASSFEIFQDEQYF.

V gene TRBV28 combines with J gene TRBJ2-1; a possible D gene is TRBD2 (5 bases). The CDR3 runs to 16 residues. V shed 3 bases and J shed 8 bases, with 20 bases lying between them. CDR1 and CDR2 (germline): MDHEN, SYDVKM. CDR3 DNA sequence: TGTGCCAGCAGTTTTCGAGGGCTAGCACTAGTTTATGAGCAGTTCTTC. Translated, it gives CASSFRGLALVYEQFF. The full variable domain, its missing parts supplied by reference TRBV28 and TRBJ2-1, is DVKVTQSSRYLVKRTGEKVFLECVQDMDHENMFWYRQDPGLGLRLIYFSYDVKMKEKGDIPEGYSVSREKKERFSLILESASTNQTSMYLCASSFRGLALVYEQFFGPGTRLTVL.

This chain connects TRBV19 to TRBJ2-4; weak D call: TRBD1 (5 bases). V was trimmed by 7 bases and J by 8 bases, leaving 12 bases between them. The CDR3 has 12 amino acids. The germline V gene encodes CDR1 LNHDA and CDR2 SQIVND (reference sequence). CDR3 sequence (DNA): TGTGCCAGTAAAGGCAGGGCGGACATTCAGTACTTC. This translates into CASKGRADIQYF. The full variable domain, rest sourced from reference TRBV19 and TRBJ2-4, is DGGITQSPKYLFRKEGQNVTLSCEQNLNHDAMYWYRQDPGQGLRLIYYSQIVNDFQKGDIAEGYSVSREKKESFPLTVTSAQKNPTAFYLCASKGRADIQYFGAGTRLSVL.

This clone was picked up a small number of times. V usage is TRBV6-2 or TRBV6-3 and J usage is TRBJ1-1, with TRBD1 as a possible D gene (5 bases). The CDR3 runs to 16 residues. CDR1 is MNHEY and CDR2 is SVGEGT in the germline V gene. V was trimmed by 6 bases and J by 0 bases, leaving 17 bases between them. The chain's CDR3 is CASSEIRTGVNTEAFF. For the CDR3, the DNA is TGTGCCAGCAGCGAGATTCGTACAGGCGTGAACACTGAAGCTTTCTTT.

V is TRBV11-2 and J is TRBJ1-2; weak D call: TRBD1 (6 bases). Germline V gives CDR1 SGHAT, CDR2 FQNNGV. The germline V and J ends were trimmed by 6 bases and 2 bases, with 13 bases remaining between them. There are 14 residues in the CDR3. The CDR3 sequence: CASSSHRVNYGYTF. CDR3 DNA sequence: TGTGCCAGCAGTTCTCACAGGGTGAACTATGGCTACACCTTC.